Described below is a single T cell receptor (beta chain) sequence and its context. Donors needed at least one pre-ART PBMC sample plus at least two post-ART samples. The content of samples before DNA extraction was roughly 0.95-11 million cryopreserved PBMC. These data are taken from a study of long-term antiretroviral therapy in people with HIV. At the survey level, the v3.0 immunoSEQ assay was run. Here immunoSEQ multiplex PCR was the method, and the copy in TCRdb shows in-frame clones only, minus some. This table holds roughly 30,000 clones, more than 90% found once. The CDR3 runs 15 residues. The V gene's germline CDR1 is MNHNS and CDR2 SASEGT. The junction had 9 bases not matched to a gene; V was cut back by 3 bases and J by 7 bases.

The sample consisted of unsorted PBMCs, taken 6 to 6.5 years after starting antiretroviral therapy. The sequence was collected from a man aged 25-45 years with HIV. The rearrangement uses TRBV6-1 and TRBJ1-3; 7 bases are shared with TRBD1. The CDR3 nucleotides are TGTGCCAGCAGTGATGTAGGGGGCGAGTATAACACCATATATTTT. This codes for CASSDVGGEYNTIYF.